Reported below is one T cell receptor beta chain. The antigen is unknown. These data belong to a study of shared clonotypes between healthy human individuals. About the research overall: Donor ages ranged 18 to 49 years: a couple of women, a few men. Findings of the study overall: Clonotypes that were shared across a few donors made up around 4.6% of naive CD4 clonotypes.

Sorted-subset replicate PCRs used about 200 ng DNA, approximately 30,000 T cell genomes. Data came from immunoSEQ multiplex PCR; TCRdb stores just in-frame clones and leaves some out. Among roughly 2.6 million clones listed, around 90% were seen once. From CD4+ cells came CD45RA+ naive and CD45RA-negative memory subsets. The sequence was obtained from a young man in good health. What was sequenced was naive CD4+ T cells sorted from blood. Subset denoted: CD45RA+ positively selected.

The DNA for the CDR3 is TGTGCCTGGAGGAGAGGGGGGCAGCGATCACCCCTCCACTTT. It translates to CAWRRGGQRSPLHF. The genes are TRBV30 and TRBJ1-6; D perhaps matches TRBD1 (6 bases). In germline, CDR1 is GTSNPN, CDR2 SVGIG (reference sequence). The germline V and J ends were trimmed by 3 bases and 10 bases, with 16 bases remaining between them. The CDR3 contains 14 residues.